This T cell receptor beta chain stems from a study of B cell selection in AIRE deficiency. Regarding the study as a whole: CDR3s were shorter in shared Treg sequences, reflecting few non-templated nucleotide insertions. Of a few thousand shared Treg TCRbeta sequences, 30% to 40% were healthy-only, approximately 10% patient-only. Patient Tconv cells held 25% to 35% of Treg sequences shared by healthy donors.

In the original workflow: Conventional T cell pools: approximately 1.1x10^5 distinct patient, fewer than 1.5x10^5 donor TCRbeta sequences. The data were produced by immunoSEQ multiplex PCR, yet TCRdb's version contains in-frame clones alone and is incomplete. Clone size and V and J calls were adopted from that table, with D and trimming inferred from the DNA. The sample holds tens of thousands of clones, around 97% seen once. Conventional CD4 T cells were sorted as CD4+CD127+ cells. The length of the CDR3 is 13 residues. In germline, CDR1 is KGHSH, CDR2 LQKENI. V shed 4 bases and J shed 5 bases, with 11 bases lying between them. Points on this clone: Its matching antigen is unknown.

V gene TRBV18 combines with J gene TRBJ2-5, with D unclear. The source is a human donor with AIRE deficiency. Sequencing used conventional CD4+ T cells sorted from PBMCs. CDR3 nucleotide sequence: TGTGCCAGCTCACGTGATAGACACGAGACCCAGTACTTC. Translation gives CASSRDRHETQYF. Looking up the rest from reference TRBV18 and TRBJ2-5 gives the full variable domain: NAGVMQNPRHLVRRRGQEARLRCSPMKGHSHVYWYRQLPEEGLKFMVYLQKENIIDESGMPKERFSAEFPKEGPSILRIQQVVRGDSAAYFCASSRDRHETQYFGPGTRLLVL.